The 22 T cell receptor beta chains in this list originate from one sample, sequenced in a study of cytomegalovirus exposure and HLA in healthy donors. Primers included in the PCR were 60 Vbeta and 13 Jbeta primers. TCRdb's copy holds only in-frame clones and misses some; the assay was immunoSEQ multiplex PCR. Among roughly 140,000 clones listed, around 77% were seen once. The sequenced material came from PBMCs. The receptors stem from a man younger than 40 in good health and CMV-seronegative.

This clone has only a few counts. The chain recombines TRBV5-6 with TRBJ1-1; D is uncertain. The V end lost 5 bases, the J end lost 12 bases, and 23 bases lay between the germline ends. Germline V CDR1 and CDR2: SGHDT, YYEEEE. The CDR3 is 14 residues long. The CDR3 DNA sequence: TGTGCCAGCAGAACTCCACATTACGGGAGCAAGACTTTCTTT. Translating it yields CASRTPHYGSKTFF. Variable domain in full (rest from reference TRBV5-6 and TRBJ1-1): DAGVTQSPTHLIKTRGQQVTLRCSPKSGHDTVSWYQQALGQGPQFIFQYYEEEERQRGNFPDRFSGHQFPNYSSELNVNALLLGDSALYLCASRTPHYGSKTFFGQGTRLTVV.

This chain uses TRBV28 with TRBJ2-7, with 8 positions matching TRBD2. The ends lost 3 bases at V and 4 bases at J; junction bases unmatched: 8. This CDR3 spans 15 amino acids. Germline CDR1 reads MDHEN; CDR2 reads SYDVKM. This CDR3 is CASSFTGGEKYEQYF. The CDR3 bases are TGTGCCAGCAGTTTCACCGGGGGGGAAAAGTACGAGCAGTACTTC.

This clone occurred a few times. J is TRBJ2-1 and V is TRBV7-6; D call uncertain. The CDR3 loop spans 13 amino acids. V was clipped by 1 base and J by 5 bases, with 6 bases between them. CDR1 and CDR2 (germline): SGHVS, FNYEAQ. CDR3 protein: CASSLEPNNEQFF. CDR3 DNA: TGTGCCAGCAGCTTAGAGCCTAACAATGAGCAGTTCTTC.

This clone was counted a single time. V gene TRBV5-1 combines with J gene TRBJ1-2; 8 nucleotides line up with TRBD1. V lost 2 bases to trimming and J lost 3 bases; unmatched junction nucleotides: 6. Germline loops: CDR1 SGHRS, CDR2 YFSETQ. There are 15 residues in the CDR3. In DNA, the CDR3 is TGCGCCAGCAGCTTTGGACAGGGCTCGGACTATGGCTACACCTTC. Translated: CASSFGQGSDYGYTF.

CDR3 protein: CASSPRQGVKPYEQYF. The DNA of the CDR3 is TGTGCCAGCAGCCCAAGACAGGGGGTAAAACCGTACGAGCAGTACTTC. The chain uses TRBV27 and TRBJ2-7; 9 positions match TRBD1. CDR1 MNHEY and CDR2 SMNVEV come from the germline V gene (reference sequence). The CDR3 is made up of 16 amino acids. After removal of 6 bases from V and 4 bases from J, the junction contained 13 bases not matched to a gene.

The V gene is TRBV19, the J gene TRBJ1-1, with 7 bases aligning to TRBD1. The junction had 7 bases not matched to a gene; V was cut back by 6 bases and J by 0 bases. Germline CDR1 is LNHDA and CDR2 is SQIVND (reference sequence). This CDR3 spans 15 amino acids. As DNA, the CDR3 is TGTGCCAGTAGCAGGGGACAGCCCATGAACACTGAAGCTTTCTTT. This codes for CASSRGQPMNTEAFF.

This clone was picked up a small number of times. The chain recombines TRBV6-5 with TRBJ1-4, with D hard to call. Trimming cost V 3 bases and J 7 bases, with 15 bases left between them. The germline V gene has CDR1 MNHEY and CDR2 SVGAGI. The CDR3 is 15 amino acids. The CDR3 DNA reads TGTGCCAGCAGTTATGTTAGCGGGTTACGTGAAAAACTGTTTTTT. Protein: CASSYVSGLREKLFF.

V usage is TRBV6-5 and J usage is TRBJ2-1, with 7 bases fitting TRBD2. Germline assignment: CDR1 MNHEY and CDR2 SVGAGI. J was trimmed by 3 bases and V by 3 bases; bases with no gene match: 5. The CDR3 runs to 15 residues. CDR3 nucleotide sequence: TGTGCCAGCAGTTATCTTTGGGGGGGCTACAATGAGCAGTTCTTC. Its translation is CASSYLWGGYNEQFF.

The V gene is TRBV19, the J gene TRBJ1-1; TRBD1 is a possible D gene (5 bases). This CDR3 region has 13 residues. Germline CDR1 LNHDA, CDR2 SQIVND (reference sequence). The V and J ends lost 6 bases and 5 bases respectively, with 13 bases between them. The CDR3 loop is CASRLDSWTEAFF. Written as DNA, the CDR3 is TGTGCCAGTAGGCTAGACAGTTGGACTGAAGCTTTCTTT.

This clone has just one count. CDR3 protein: CASRPGRAYSNQPQHF. DNA of the CDR3: TGTGCCAGCAGACCGGGGAGGGCATATAGCAATCAGCCCCAGCATTTT. The chain recombines TRBV2 with TRBJ1-5; D gene ambiguous. The V end lost 6 bases, the J end lost 0 bases, and 15 bases lay between the germline ends. The germline CDR1 and CDR2 sequences are SNHLY and FYNNEI. There are 16 residues in the CDR3. Full variable domain (outside the CDR3, taken from reference TRBV2 and TRBJ1-5): EPEVTQTPSHQVTQMGQEVILRCVPISNHLYFYWYRQILGQKVEFLVSFYNNEISEKSEIFDDQFSVERPDGSNFTLKIRSTKLEDSAMYFCASRPGRAYSNQPQHFGDGTRLSIL.

The chain links TRBV15 to TRBJ2-5; D may be TRBD2 (6 bases). Germline V gives CDR1 LNHNV, CDR2 YYDKDF (reference sequence). V was clipped by 5 bases and J by 5 bases, with 15 bases between them. The CDR3 length is 14 residues. This CDR3 is CATSARSGAETQYF. The CDR3 nucleotides are TGTGCCACCAGCGCTCGTTCGGGAGCTGAGACCCAGTACTTC.

The genes are TRBV15 and TRBJ2-3; a possible D gene is TRBD1 (6 bases). V was clipped by 0 bases and J by 4 bases, with 14 bases between them. The CDR3 has 16 amino acids. CDR1 and CDR2 (germline): LNHNV, YYDKDF (reference sequence). CDR3 amino acids: CATSRDYSRGSDTQYF. CDR3 in DNA: TGTGCCACCAGCAGAGATTACTCGAGGGGGTCAGATACGCAGTATTTT. The entire variable domain, with the rest obtained from reference TRBV15 and TRBJ2-3, is as follows: DAMVIQNPRYQVTQFGKPVTLSCSQTLNHNVMYWYQQKSSQAPKLLFHYYDKDFNNEADTPDNFQSRRPNTSFCFLDIRSPGLGDTAMYLCATSRDYSRGSDTQYFGPGTRLTVL.

The chain uses TRBV19 and TRBJ2-7, with TRBD2 identical over 10 bases. V trimming: 2 bases; J trimming: 2 bases; junction bases outside the gene matches: 6. This CDR3 contains 16 residues. From germline, CDR1 is LNHDA and CDR2 SQIVND (reference sequence). As DNA, the CDR3 is TGTGCCAGTAGTATACAACTAGCGGGACCCACCTACGAGCAGTACTTC. This sequence encodes CASSIQLAGPTYEQYF. Using reference TRBV19 and TRBJ2-7 for the parts outside the CDR3, the full variable domain is DGGITQSPKYLFRKEGQNVTLSCEQNLNHDAMYWYRQDPGQGLRLIYYSQIVNDFQKGDIAEGYSVSREKKESFPLTVTSAQKNPTAFYLCASSIQLAGPTYEQYFGPGTRLTVT.

The chain couples TRBV28 to TRBJ1-5, with D maybe TRBD1 (5 bases). The CDR3 is made up of 13 amino acids. CDR1 and CDR2 (germline): MDHEN, SYDVKM. V dropped 5 bases and J dropped 4 bases, with 9 bases sitting between them. The CDR3: CASSPGPNQPQHF. DNA of the CDR3: TGTGCCAGCAGTCCAGGGCCGAATCAGCCCCAGCATTTT.

The CDR3 spells CASSGRQTNEKLFF. As DNA, the CDR3 is TGTGCCAGCTCGGGAAGACAGACGAATGAAAAACTGTTTTTT. V usage is TRBV18 and J usage is TRBJ1-4; D may be TRBD1 (5 bases). The germline V gene encodes CDR1 KGHSH and CDR2 LQKENI. V shed 6 bases and J shed 5 bases, with 13 bases lying between them. The CDR3 loop spans 14 amino acids. The full variable domain, its missing parts supplied by reference TRBV18 and TRBJ1-4, is NAGVMQNPRHLVRRRGQEARLRCSPMKGHSHVYWYRQLPEEGLKFMVYLQKENIIDESGMPKERFSAEFPKEGPSILRIQQVVRGDSAAYFCASSGRQTNEKLFFGSGTQLSVL.

The chain carries TRBV6-1 and TRBJ1-5, with TRBD1 identical over 7 bases. The length of the CDR3 is 14 residues. Germline CDR1 is MNHNS and CDR2 is SASEGT. V was clipped by 7 bases and J by 4 bases; unmatched bases: 7. The CDR3 sequence: CASNLQGPNQPQHF. As DNA, the CDR3 is TGTGCCAGCAATTTACAGGGGCCAAATCAGCCCCAGCATTTT.

The chain links TRBV5-1 to TRBJ1-1, with a tentative D call TRBD1 (5 bases). Trimming removed 3 bases at V and 6 bases at J, with 15 bases between. In germline, CDR1 is SGHRS, CDR2 YFSETQ. CDR3 length: 14 residues. CDR3 sequence: CASSSGEVKAEAFF. The CDR3, as DNA: TGCGCCAGCAGCTCGGGGGAAGTTAAAGCTGAAGCTTTCTTT.

The chain combines TRBV5-1 with TRBJ2-1; D perhaps matches TRBD2 (6 bases). In germline, CDR1 is SGHRS, CDR2 YFSETQ. V dropped 2 bases and J dropped 4 bases, with 13 bases sitting between them. This CDR3 region has 15 residues. The CDR3 nucleotides read TGCGCCAGCAGCTTAACGGGACTGGTATACAATGAGCAGTTCTTC. As protein: CASSLTGLVYNEQFF.

This chain links TRBV30 with TRBJ1-5; D uncertain. This CDR3 is 13 amino acids long. The V end was cut by 3 bases, the J end by 2 bases, with 8 bases between. CDR1 and CDR2 from the germline V gene are GTSNPN and SVGIG (reference sequence). The CDR3 here is CAWSATGNQPQHF. The DNA for the CDR3 is TGTGCCTGGAGCGCTACAGGCAATCAGCCCCAGCATTTT.

The gene calls are TRBV19 and TRBJ1-2; D gene uncertain. This CDR3 spans 14 amino acids. Trimming cost V 3 bases and J 0 bases, with 8 bases left between them. Germline loops: CDR1 LNHDA, CDR2 SQIVND (reference sequence). The CDR3 DNA is TGTGCCAGTAGTATCCAGTCGTCTAACTATGGCTACACCTTC. Its translation: CASSIQSSNYGYTF.

V usage is TRBV7-2 and J usage is TRBJ1-3, with D possibly matching TRBD1 (6 bases). Trimming removed 6 bases from V and 0 bases from J, with 9 bases in between. Germline V gene sequence: CDR1 SGHTA, CDR2 FQGNSA. CDR3 size: 14 residues. The CDR3 DNA is TGTGCCAGCAGTTCGACAGGCTCTGGAAACACCATATATTTT. Translation gives CASSSTGSGNTIYF.

The chain links TRBV5-4 to TRBJ1-6; D perhaps matches TRBD1 (5 bases). Germline V gives CDR1 SGHNT, CDR2 YYREEE (reference sequence). The CDR3 consists of 15 residues. The V gene lost 0 bases and the J gene lost 8 bases, with 12 bases spanning the gap. The chain's CDR3 is CASSLGQGGDSPLHF. DNA for the CDR3: TGTGCCAGCAGCTTGGGTCAGGGAGGAGATTCACCCCTCCACTTT.